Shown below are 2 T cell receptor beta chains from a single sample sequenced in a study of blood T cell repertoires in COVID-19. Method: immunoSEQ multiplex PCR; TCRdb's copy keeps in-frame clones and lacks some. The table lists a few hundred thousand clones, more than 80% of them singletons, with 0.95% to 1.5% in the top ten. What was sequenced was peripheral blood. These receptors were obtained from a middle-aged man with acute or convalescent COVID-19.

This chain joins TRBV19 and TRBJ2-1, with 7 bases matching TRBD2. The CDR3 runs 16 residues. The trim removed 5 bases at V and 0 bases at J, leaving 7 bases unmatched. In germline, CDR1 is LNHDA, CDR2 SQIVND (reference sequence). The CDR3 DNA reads TGTGCCAGTAGTTCCCGGCGCGGGAGCTCCTACAATGAGCAGTTCTTC. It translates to CASSSRRGSSYNEQFF. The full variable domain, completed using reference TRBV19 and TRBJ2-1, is DGGITQSPKYLFRKEGQNVTLSCEQNLNHDAMYWYRQDPGQGLRLIYYSQIVNDFQKGDIAEGYSVSREKKESFPLTVTSAQKNPTAFYLCASSSRRGSSYNEQFFGPGTRLTVL.

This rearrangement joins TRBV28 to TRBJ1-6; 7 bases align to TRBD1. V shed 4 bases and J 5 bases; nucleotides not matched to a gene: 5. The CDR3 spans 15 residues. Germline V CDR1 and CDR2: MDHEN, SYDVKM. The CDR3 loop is CASSSRQGNNSPLHF. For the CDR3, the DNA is TGTGCCAGCAGTTCCAGACAGGGAAATAATTCACCCCTCCACTTT.